This T cell receptor (beta chain) was recorded in a study of control samples from healthy donors and cancer patients. Per the germline V gene, CDR1 is LNHDA and CDR2 is SQIVND (reference sequence). The CDR3 is made up of 17 amino acids. Deletions cut 3 bases from V and 2 bases from J, with 14 bases between. TCRdb keeps only in-frame clones here, not all; method: immunoSEQ multiplex PCR. The sample includes 100,000 to 150,000 clones, 90% of them seen just once. V is TRBV19 and J is TRBJ2-6, with TRBD2 as a possible D gene (6 bases). The sequence derives from a man aged 40-49 years in good health. Sequenced material: blood. The CDR3 DNA is TGTGCCAGTAGTATGGAGGGCGGAAGGCCTGGGGCCAACGTCCTGACTTTC. Its translation: CASSMEGGRPGANVLTF.